This TCR beta chain was recorded in a study of patients and donors after allogeneic stem cell transplantation. This clonotype was observed at least ten times. TCRdb itself ran the RT-PCR reads through MiXCR, one entry per CDR3 protein. The data hold about 960,000 distinct CDR3 sequences, with 15% to 20% observed a single time. The CDR3 is 14 amino acids. Trimming shortened V by 3 bases and J by 3 bases, and 12 bases separated the two germline ends. The germline CDR1 and CDR2 sequences are SQVTM and ANQGSEA. Input material: blood, either unsorted or a sorted T cell fraction (not recorded which). The V gene is TRBV29-1, the J gene TRBJ2-1, with D hard to call. The sequence was obtained from a human donor who was either an allogeneic HSCT recipient or a stem cell or donor lymphocyte infusion donor (not recorded which). It is not recorded whose cells these are; they may come from a transplant donor. CDR3 residues: CSVDSQLDYNEQFF. CDR3 nucleotides: TGCAGCGTTGACTCACAGTTGGACTACAATGAGCAGTTCTTC.